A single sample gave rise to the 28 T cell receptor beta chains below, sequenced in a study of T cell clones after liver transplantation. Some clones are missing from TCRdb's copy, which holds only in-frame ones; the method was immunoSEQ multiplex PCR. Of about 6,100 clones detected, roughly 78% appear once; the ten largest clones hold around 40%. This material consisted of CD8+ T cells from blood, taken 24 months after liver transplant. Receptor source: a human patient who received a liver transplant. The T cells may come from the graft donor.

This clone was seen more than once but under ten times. In nucleotides, the CDR3 is TGTGCCAGCAGCTCGGACAGGGGACGGGAAAAACTGTTTTTT. It yields the protein CASSSDRGREKLFF. The gene calls are TRBV7-9 and TRBJ1-4; TRBD1 matches 9 bases. V dropped 4 bases and J dropped 8; count of bases not matched to a gene: 5. This CDR3 comprises 14 residues. The germline gives CDR1 SEHNR, CDR2 FQNEAQ (reference sequence).

The CDR3 nucleotides read TGTGCCAGCAGCAAGACTAGCGGGGGTCCCATGGCCCAGTACTTC. Translating it yields CASSKTSGGPMAQYF. The chain recombines TRBV5-4 with TRBJ2-5; TRBD2 matches at 12 bases. The germline gives CDR1 SGHNT, CDR2 YYREEE (reference sequence). Losses at the gene ends were 4 bases for V and 9 bases for J; bases not matched to a gene: 10. There are 15 residues in the CDR3.

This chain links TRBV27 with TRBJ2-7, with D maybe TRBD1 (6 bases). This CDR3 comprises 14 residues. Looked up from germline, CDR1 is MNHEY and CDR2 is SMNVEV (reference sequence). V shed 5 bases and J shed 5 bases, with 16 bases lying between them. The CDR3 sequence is CASSPGHPGDEQYF. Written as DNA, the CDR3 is TGTGCCAGCAGTCCGGGACACCCCGGGGACGAGCAGTACTTC.

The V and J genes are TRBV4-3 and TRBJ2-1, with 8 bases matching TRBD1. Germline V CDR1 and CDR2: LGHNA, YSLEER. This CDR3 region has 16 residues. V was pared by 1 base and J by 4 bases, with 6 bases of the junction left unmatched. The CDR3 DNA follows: TGCGCCAGCAGCCAAGCAGGGGGACAGGTTTACAATGAGCAGTTCTTC. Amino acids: CASSQAGGQVYNEQFF.

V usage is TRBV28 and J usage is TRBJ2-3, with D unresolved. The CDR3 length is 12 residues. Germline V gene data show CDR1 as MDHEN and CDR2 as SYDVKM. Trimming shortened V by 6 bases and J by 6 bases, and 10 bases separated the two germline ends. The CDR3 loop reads CASSLLLDTQYF. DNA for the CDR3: TGTGCCAGCAGCCTCCTTTTGGATACGCAGTATTTT.

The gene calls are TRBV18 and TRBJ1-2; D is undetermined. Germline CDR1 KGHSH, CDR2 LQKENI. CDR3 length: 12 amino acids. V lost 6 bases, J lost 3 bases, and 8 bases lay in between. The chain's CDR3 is CASSWADYGYTF. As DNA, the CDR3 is TGTGCCAGCTCCTGGGCGGACTATGGCTACACCTTC.

CDR3 DNA: TGCGCCAGCAGCCTAACCGGACAGGGGCGAAAAATTAGCACAGATACGCAGTATTTT. Its translation is CASSLTGQGRKISTDTQYF. The J gene is TRBJ2-3, the V gene TRBV4-1, with 9 bases aligning to TRBD1. Germline CDR1 MGHRA, CDR2 YSYEKL. The length of the CDR3 is 19 residues. The V gene end was trimmed by 4 bases and the J gene end by 0 bases; junction bases not matched to a gene: 14.

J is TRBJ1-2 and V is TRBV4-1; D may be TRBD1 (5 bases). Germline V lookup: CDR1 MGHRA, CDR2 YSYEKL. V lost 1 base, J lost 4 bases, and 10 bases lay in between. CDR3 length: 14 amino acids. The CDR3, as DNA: TGCGCCAGCAGCCAAGGTCTGGGGGGCTATGGCTACACCTTC. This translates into CASSQGLGGYGYTF.

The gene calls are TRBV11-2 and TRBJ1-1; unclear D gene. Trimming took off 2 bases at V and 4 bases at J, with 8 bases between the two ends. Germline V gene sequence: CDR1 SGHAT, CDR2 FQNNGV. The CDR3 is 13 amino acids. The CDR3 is CASSLMYSTEAFF. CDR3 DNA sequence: TGTGCCAGCAGCTTAATGTATAGCACTGAAGCTTTCTTT.

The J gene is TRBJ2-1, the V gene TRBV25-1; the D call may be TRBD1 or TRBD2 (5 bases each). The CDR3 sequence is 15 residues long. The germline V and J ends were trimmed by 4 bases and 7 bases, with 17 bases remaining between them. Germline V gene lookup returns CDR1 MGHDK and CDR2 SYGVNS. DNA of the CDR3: TGTGCCAGCAGTGGCTACGTGGGACCTCAGAATGAGCAGTTCTTC. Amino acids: CASSGYVGPQNEQFF.

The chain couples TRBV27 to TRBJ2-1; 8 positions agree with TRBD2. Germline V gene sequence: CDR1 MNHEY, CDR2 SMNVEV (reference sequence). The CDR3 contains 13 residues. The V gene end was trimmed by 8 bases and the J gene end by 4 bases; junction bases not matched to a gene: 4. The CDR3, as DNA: TGTGCCAGCTCCCGGGGGGGGTACAATGAGCAGTTCTTC. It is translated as CASSRGGYNEQFF.

The CDR3 sequence: CASSHRGVTYEQYF. CDR3 in DNA: TGTGCCAGCAGCCACAGGGGGGTCACCTACGAGCAGTACTTC. The rearrangement uses TRBV6-5 and TRBJ2-7, with TRBD1 identical over 8 bases. With 6 bases clipped from V and 2 bases from J, the junction kept 6 bases outside the gene matches. Germline V gene sequence: CDR1 MNHEY, CDR2 SVGAGI. CDR3 length: 14 residues.

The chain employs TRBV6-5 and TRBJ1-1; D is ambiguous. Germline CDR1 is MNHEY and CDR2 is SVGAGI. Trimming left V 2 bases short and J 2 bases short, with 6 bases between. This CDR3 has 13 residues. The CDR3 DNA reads TGTGCCAGCAGTTACGGCAGAAACACTGAAGCTTTCTTT. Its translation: CASSYGRNTEAFF.

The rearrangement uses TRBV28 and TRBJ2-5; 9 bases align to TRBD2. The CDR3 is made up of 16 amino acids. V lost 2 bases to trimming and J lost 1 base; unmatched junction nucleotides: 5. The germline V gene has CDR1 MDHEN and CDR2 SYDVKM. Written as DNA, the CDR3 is TGTGCCAGCAGTTTAGAGGGGACTAGCTCCCAAGAGACCCAGTACTTC. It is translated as CASSLEGTSSQETQYF.

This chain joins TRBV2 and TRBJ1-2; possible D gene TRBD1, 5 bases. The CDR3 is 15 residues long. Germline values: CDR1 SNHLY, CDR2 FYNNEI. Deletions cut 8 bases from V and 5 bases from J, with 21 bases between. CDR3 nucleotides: TGTGCCAGCCCCTCTTTGGCTGGGGGGGGATATGGCTACACCTTC. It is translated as CASPSLAGGGYGYTF.

For the CDR3, the DNA is TGCAGCGTTGAAGATTCATACGAGCAGTACTTC. It is translated as CSVEDSYEQYF. The V gene is TRBV29-1, the J gene TRBJ2-7, with no clear D. The germline V and J ends were trimmed by 0 bases and 4 bases, with 4 bases remaining between them. The germline V gene encodes CDR1 SQVTM and CDR2 ANQGSEA. This CDR3 comprises 11 residues.

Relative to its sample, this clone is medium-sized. CDR3 coding DNA: TGTGCCAGCAGCCTGAACCCTAGCGGGAGTTTCGGATTAGGGGATGAGCAGTTCTTC. This sequence encodes CASSLNPSGSFGLGDEQFF. This chain links TRBV28 with TRBJ2-1; 10 bases align to TRBD2. The germline V gene encodes CDR1 MDHEN and CDR2 SYDVKM. The CDR3 runs to 19 residues. The V and J ends lost 6 bases and 8 bases, in that order; junction bases with no gene match: 22.

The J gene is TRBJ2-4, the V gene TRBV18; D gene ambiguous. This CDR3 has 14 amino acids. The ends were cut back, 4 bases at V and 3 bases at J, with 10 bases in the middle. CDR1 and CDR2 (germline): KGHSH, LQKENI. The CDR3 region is CASSLREVKNIQYF. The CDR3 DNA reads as TGTGCCAGCTCACTAAGGGAAGTCAAAAACATTCAGTACTTC.

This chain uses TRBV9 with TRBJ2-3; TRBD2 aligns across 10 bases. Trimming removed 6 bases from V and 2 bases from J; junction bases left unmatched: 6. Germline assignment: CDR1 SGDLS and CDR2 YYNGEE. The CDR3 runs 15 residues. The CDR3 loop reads CASTIGLAATDTQYF. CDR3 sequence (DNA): TGTGCCAGCACTATTGGACTAGCGGCCACAGATACGCAGTATTTT.

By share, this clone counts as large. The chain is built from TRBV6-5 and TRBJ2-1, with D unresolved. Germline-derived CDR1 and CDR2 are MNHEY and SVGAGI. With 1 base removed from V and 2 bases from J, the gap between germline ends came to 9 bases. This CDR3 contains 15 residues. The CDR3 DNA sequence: TGTGCCAGCAGTTACTATCTGTCCACCTACAATGAGCAGTTCTTC. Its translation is CASSYYLSTYNEQFF.

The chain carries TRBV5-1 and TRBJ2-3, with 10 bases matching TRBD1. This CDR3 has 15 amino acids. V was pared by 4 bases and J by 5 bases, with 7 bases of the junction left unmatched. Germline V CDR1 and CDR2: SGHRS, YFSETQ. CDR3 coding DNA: TGCGCCAGCAGCCGGGGACAGGGGTGGGAAGATACGCAGTATTTT. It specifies CASSRGQGWEDTQYF.

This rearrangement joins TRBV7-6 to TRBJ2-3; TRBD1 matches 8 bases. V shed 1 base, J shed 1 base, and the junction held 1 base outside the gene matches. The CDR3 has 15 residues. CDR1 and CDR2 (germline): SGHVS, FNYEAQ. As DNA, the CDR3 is TGTGCCAGCAGCTTAGTGGGACAGGGCACAGATACGCAGTATTTT. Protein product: CASSLVGQGTDTQYF.

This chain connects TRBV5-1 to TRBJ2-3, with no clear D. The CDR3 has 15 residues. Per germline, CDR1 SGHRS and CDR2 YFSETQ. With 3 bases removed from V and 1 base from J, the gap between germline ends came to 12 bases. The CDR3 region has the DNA TGCGCCAGCAGCTCGACCGGGCCGGGCACAGATACGCAGTATTTT. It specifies CASSSTGPGTDTQYF.

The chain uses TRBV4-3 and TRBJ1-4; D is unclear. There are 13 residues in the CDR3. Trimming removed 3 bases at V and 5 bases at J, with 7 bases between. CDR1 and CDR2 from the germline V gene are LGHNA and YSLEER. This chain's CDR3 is CASSHAVNEKLFF. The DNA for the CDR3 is TGCGCCAGCAGCCACGCAGTGAATGAAAAACTGTTTTTT.

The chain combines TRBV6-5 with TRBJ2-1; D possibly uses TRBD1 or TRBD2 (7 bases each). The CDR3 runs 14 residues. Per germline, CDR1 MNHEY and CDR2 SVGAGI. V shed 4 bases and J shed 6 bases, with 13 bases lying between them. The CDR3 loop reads CASSFGRGGNEQFF. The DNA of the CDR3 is TGTGCCAGCAGTTTCGGCAGGGGGGGCAATGAGCAGTTCTTC.

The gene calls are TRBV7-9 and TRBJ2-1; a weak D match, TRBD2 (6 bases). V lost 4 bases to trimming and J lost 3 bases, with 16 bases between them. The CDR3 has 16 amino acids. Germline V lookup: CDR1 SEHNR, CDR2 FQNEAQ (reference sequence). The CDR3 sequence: CASSYDRELNYNEQFF. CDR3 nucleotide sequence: TGTGCCAGCAGCTATGACCGGGAGTTAAACTACAATGAGCAGTTCTTC. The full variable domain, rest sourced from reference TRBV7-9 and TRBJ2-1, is DTGVSQNPRHKITKRGQNVTFRCDPISEHNRLYWYRQTLGQGPEFLTYFQNEAQLEKSRLLSDRFSAERPKGSFSTLEIQRTEQGDSAMYLCASSYDRELNYNEQFFGPGTRLTVL.

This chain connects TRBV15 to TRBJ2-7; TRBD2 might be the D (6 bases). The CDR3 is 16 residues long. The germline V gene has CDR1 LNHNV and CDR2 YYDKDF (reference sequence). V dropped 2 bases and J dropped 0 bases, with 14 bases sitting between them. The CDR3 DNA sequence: TGTGCCACCAGCAGACCCCAGACCGGGAGCTCCTACGAGCAGTACTTC. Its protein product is CATSRPQTGSSYEQYF.

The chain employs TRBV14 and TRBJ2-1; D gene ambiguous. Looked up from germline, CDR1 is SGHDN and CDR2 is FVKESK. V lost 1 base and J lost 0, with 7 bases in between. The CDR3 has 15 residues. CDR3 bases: TGTGCCAGCAGCCAAGGACCGGGCTCCTACAATGAGCAGTTCTTC. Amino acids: CASSQGPGSYNEQFF. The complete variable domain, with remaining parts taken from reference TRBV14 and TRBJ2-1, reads EAGVTQFPSHSVIEKGQTVTLRCDPISGHDNLYWYRRVMGKEIKFLLHFVKESKQDESGMPNNRFLAERTGGTYSTLKVQPAELEDSGVYFCASSQGPGSYNEQFFGPGTRLTVL.